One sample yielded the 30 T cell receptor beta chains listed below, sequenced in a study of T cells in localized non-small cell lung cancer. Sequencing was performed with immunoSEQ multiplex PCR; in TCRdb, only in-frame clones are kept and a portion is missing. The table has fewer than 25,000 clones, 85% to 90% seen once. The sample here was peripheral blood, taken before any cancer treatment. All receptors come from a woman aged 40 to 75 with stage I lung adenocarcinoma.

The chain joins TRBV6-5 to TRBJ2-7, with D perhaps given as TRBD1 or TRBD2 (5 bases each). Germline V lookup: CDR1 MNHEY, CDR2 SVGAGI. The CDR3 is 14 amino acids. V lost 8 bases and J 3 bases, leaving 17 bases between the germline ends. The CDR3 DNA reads TGTGCCAGCCAATGGAGGCAGGGAATCTACGAGCAGTACTTC. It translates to CASQWRQGIYEQYF.

The CDR3 DNA follows: TGTGCCACCAGCGATGTTCGAGGGGGATCTGGAAACACCATATATTTT. The encoded protein is CATSDVRGGSGNTIYF. The chain uses TRBV15 and TRBJ1-3, with D maybe TRBD1 (6 bases). Germline V CDR1 and CDR2: LNHNV, YYDKDF (reference sequence). V was clipped by 5 bases and J by 1 base, with 15 bases between them. This CDR3 is built from 16 residues.

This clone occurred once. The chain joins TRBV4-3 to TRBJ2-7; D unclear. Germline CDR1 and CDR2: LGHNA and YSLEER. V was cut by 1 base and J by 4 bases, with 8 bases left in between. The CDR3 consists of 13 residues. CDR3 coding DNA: TGCGCCAGCAGCCAAGGCGCGCTTTACGAGCAGTACTTC. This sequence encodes CASSQGALYEQYF.

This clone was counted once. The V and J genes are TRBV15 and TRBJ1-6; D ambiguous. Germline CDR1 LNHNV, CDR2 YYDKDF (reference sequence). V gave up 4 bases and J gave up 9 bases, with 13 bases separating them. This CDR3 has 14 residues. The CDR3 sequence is CATSITGGGSPLHF. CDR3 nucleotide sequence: TGTGCCACCAGCATTACGGGAGGTGGTTCACCCCTCCACTTT.

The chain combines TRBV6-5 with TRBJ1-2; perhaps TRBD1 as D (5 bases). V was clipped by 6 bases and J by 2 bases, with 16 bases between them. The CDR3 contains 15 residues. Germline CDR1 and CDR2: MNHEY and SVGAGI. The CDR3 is CASRESPGPNYGYTF. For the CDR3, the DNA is TGTGCCAGCAGAGAGTCTCCGGGACCGAACTATGGCTACACCTTC.

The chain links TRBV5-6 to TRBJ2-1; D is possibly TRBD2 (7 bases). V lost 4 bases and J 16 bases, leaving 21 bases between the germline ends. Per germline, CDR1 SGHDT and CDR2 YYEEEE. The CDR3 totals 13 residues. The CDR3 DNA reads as TGTGCCAGCAGCGGGGCCGGGGGGCCACCGATCTTCTTC. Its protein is CASSGAGGPPIFF.

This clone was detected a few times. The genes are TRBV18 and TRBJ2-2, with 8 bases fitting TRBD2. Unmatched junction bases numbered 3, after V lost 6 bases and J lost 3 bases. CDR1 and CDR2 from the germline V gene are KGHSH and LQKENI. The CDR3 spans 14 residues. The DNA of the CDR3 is TGTGCCAGCTCTTCGGGGGGGCACACCGGGGAGCTGTTTTTT. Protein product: CASSSGGHTGELFF.

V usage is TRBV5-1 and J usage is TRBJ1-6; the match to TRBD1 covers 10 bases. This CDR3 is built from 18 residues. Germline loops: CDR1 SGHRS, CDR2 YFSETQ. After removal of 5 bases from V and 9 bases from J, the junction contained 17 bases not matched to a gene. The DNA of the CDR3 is TGCGCCAGCAGATCCTCTACCGGGACAGGGGTTGTTAGTTCACCCCTCCACTTT. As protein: CASRSSTGTGVVSSPLHF.

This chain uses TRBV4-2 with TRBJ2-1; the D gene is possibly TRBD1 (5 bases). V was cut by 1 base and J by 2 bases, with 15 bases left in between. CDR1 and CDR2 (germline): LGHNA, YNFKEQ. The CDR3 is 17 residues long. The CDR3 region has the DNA TGTGCCAGCAGCCAAGTGCAGGGTTTCTCTACCTACAATGAGCAGTTCTTC. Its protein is CASSQVQGFSTYNEQFF.

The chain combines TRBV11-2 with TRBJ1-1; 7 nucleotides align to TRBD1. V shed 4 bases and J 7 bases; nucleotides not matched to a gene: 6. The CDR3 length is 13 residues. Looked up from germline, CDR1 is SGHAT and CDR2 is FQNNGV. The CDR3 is CASSYLQGSEAFF. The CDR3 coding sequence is TGTGCCAGCAGCTATTTACAGGGGAGTGAAGCTTTCTTT.

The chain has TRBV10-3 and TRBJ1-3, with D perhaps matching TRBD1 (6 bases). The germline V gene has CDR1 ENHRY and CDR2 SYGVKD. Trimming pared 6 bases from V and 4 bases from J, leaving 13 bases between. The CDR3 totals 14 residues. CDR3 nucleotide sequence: TGTGCCATCAGGGCGGGGGCGTCCGGAAACACCATATATTTT. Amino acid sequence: CAIRAGASGNTIYF.

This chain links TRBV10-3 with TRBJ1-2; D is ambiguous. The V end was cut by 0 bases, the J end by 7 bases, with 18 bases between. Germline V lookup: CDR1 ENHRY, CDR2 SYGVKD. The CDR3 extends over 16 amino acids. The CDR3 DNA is TGTGCCATCAGTGAGTCTCCGTTCCGTACGGATCGTGGCTACACCTTC. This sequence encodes CAISESPFRTDRGYTF.

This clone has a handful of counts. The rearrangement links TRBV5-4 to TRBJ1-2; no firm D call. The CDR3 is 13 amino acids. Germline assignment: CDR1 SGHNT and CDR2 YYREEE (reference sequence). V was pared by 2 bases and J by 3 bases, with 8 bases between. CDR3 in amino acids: CASSFLVDYGYTF. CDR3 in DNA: TGTGCCAGCAGCTTCCTTGTAGACTATGGCTACACCTTC. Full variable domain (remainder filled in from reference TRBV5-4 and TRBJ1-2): ETGVTQSPTHLIKTRGQQVTLRCSSQSGHNTVSWYQQALGQGPQFIFQYYREEENGRGNFPPRFSGLQFPNYSSELNVNALELDDSALYLCASSFLVDYGYTFGSGTRLTVV.

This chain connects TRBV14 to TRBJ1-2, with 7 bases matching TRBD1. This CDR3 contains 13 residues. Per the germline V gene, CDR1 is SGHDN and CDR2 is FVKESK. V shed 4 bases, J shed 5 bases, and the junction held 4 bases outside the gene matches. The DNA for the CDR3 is TGTGCCAGCAGCCTCGACAGGGAATATGGCTACACCTTC. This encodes CASSLDREYGYTF.

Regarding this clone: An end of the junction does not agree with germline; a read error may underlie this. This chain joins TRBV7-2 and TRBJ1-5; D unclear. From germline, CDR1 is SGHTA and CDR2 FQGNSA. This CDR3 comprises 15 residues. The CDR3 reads CASNLMSGPGQPQHF. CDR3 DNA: TGTGCCAGCAACTTAATGTCTGGGCCGGGACAGCCCCAGCATTTT.

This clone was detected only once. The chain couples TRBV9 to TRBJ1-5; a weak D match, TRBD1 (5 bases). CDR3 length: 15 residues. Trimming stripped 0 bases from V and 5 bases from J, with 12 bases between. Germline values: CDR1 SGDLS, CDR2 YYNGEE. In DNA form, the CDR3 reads TGTGCCAGCAGCGTAGGGAGGGGTCAGGATCAGCCCCAGCATTTT. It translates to CASSVGRGQDQPQHF.

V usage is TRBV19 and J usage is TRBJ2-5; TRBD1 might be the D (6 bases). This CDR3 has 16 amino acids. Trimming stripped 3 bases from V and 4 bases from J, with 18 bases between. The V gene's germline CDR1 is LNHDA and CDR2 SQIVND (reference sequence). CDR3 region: CASSMVSGAIRETQYF. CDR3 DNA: TGTGCCAGTAGTATGGTGTCAGGGGCTATCCGAGAGACCCAGTACTTC.

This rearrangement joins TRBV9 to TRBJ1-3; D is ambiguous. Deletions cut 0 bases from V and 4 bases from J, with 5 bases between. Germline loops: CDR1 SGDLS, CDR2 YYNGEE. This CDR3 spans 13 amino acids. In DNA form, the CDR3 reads TGTGCCAGCAGCGTAGATGACGGAAACACCATATATTTT. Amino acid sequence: CASSVDDGNTIYF.

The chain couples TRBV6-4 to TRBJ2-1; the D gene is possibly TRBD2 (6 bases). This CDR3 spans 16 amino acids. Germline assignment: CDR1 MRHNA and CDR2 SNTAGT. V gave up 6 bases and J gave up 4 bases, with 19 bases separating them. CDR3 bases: TGTGCCAGCAGCGACCAAGCGGGTAATGGGTACAATGAGCAGTTCTTC. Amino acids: CASSDQAGNGYNEQFF.

The CDR3 DNA reads as TGTGCCAGCAGCCAAGCAGGGTCCGGTGAAAAACTGTTTTTT. Protein product: CASSQAGSGEKLFF. The chain recombines TRBV14 with TRBJ1-4, with D maybe TRBD1 (5 bases). The CDR3 length is 14 residues. Trimming removed 1 base at V and 7 bases at J, with 10 bases between. Germline V gene sequence: CDR1 SGHDN, CDR2 FVKESK.

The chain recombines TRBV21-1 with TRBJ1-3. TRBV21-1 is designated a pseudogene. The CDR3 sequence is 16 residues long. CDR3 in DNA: TGTGCCAGCAGACGGCAATTACAACACGCACGAAACACCATATATTTT. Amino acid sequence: CASRRQLQHARNTIYF.

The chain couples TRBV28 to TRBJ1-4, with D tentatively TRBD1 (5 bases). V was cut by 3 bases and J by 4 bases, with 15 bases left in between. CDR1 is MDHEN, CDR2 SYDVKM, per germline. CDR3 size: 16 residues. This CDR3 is CASSFRRGTINEKLFF. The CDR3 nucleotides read TGTGCCAGCAGTTTCCGAAGGGGCACCATTAATGAAAAACTGTTTTTT.

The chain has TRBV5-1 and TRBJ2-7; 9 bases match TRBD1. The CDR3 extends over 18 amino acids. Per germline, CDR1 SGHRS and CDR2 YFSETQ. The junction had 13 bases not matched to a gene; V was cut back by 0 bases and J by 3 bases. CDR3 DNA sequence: TGCGCCAGCAGCTTGGGCTCGGGTCGGGACAGGGATTTCTACGAGCAGTACTTC. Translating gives CASSLGSGRDRDFYEQYF. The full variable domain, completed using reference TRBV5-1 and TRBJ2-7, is KAGVTQTPRYLIKTRGQQVTLSCSPISGHRSVSWYQQTPGQGLQFLFEYFSETQRNKGNFPGRFSGRQFSNSRSEMNVSTLELGDSALYLCASSLGSGRDRDFYEQYFGPGTRLTVT.

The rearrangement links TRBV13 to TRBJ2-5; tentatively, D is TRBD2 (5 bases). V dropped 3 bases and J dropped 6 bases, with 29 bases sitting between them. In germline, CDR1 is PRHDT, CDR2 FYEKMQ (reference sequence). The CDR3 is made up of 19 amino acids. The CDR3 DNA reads TGTGCCAGCAGCTTTAACACACGTCAGGAGGTCGGCCCTAAAAAGACCCAGTACTTC. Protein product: CASSFNTRQEVGPKKTQYF.

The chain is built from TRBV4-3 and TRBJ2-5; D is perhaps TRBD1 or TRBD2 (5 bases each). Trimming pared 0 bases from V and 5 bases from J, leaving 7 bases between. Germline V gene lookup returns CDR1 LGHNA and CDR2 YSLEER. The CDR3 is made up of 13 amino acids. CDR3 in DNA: TGCGCCAGCAGCCAAGACAGGGAGGAGACCCAGTACTTC. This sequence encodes CASSQDREETQYF.

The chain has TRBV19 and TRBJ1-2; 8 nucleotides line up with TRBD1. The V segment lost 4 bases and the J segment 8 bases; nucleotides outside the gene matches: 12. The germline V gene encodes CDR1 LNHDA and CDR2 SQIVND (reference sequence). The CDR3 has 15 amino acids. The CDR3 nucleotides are TGTGCCAGTAGTACCCAGGGGGCGCGAGCGGAAGGCTACACCTTC. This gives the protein CASSTQGARAEGYTF.

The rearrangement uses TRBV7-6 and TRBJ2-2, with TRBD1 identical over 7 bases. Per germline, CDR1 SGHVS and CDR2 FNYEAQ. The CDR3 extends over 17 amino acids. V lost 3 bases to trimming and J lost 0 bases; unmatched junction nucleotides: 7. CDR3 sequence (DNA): TGTGCCAGCAGCTTCCGACAGGGAACTACGAACACCGGGGAGCTGTTTTTT. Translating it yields CASSFRQGTTNTGELFF.

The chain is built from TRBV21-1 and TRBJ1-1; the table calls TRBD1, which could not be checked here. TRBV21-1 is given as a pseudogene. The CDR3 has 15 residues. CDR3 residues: CASSKARARDTEAFF. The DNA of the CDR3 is TGTGCCAGCAGCAAAGCCAGGGCTCGCGACACTGAAGCTTTCTTT.

Written as DNA, the CDR3 is TGCAGCGTCTCGCCTGGCCCCGGGGAGCTGTTTTTT. Protein product: CSVSPGPGELFF. V is TRBV29-1 and J is TRBJ2-2; D gene uncertain. Germline assignment: CDR1 SQVTM and CDR2 ANQGSEA. V was trimmed by 6 bases and J by 6 bases, leaving 11 bases between them. The length of the CDR3 is 12 residues.

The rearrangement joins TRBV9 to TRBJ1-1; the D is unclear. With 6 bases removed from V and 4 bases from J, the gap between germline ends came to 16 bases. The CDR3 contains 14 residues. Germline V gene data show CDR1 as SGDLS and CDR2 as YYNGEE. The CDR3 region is CASTPGGLLTEAFF. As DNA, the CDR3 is TGTGCCAGCACCCCTGGTGGGCTACTCACTGAAGCTTTCTTT.